These 27 T cell receptor beta chains were all obtained from the same sample, sequenced in a study of shared clonotypes between healthy human individuals. Only CD45RO-negative cells positively selected for CCR7 counted as naive CD8 cells, so terminally differentiated effector memory CD45RA+ cells were excluded. Data came from immunoSEQ multiplex PCR; TCRdb stores just in-frame clones and leaves some out. The sample has around 2,000,000 clones, approximately 94% seen once. Sequencing was performed on naive CD8+ T cells sorted from blood. All receptors derive from a young man in good health.

The rearrangement uses TRBV9 and TRBJ2-1; 7 positions agree with TRBD2. The V segment lost 2 bases and the J segment 9 bases; nucleotides outside the gene matches: 5. From germline, CDR1 is SGDLS and CDR2 YYNGEE. This CDR3 contains 13 residues. The CDR3 region is CASSVGTTPEQFF. The CDR3 nucleotides read TGTGCCAGCAGCGTCGGGACTACGCCTGAGCAGTTCTTC.

This clone was observed once. Other DNA sequences in this sample translate to the same CDR3. The rearrangement uses TRBV6-5 and TRBJ1-3; D ambiguous. Germline CDR1 MNHEY, CDR2 SVGAGI. The CDR3 totals 15 residues. V was pared by 2 bases and J by 0 bases, with 8 bases between. This CDR3 is CASSYGSSSGNTIYF. In DNA, the CDR3 is TGTGCCAGCAGTTACGGGAGTTCCTCTGGAAACACCATATATTTT.

V and J are TRBV5-6 and TRBJ1-1; D remains ambiguous. The V end was cut by 0 bases, the J end by 2 bases, with 11 bases between. The CDR3 has 15 residues. Germline values: CDR1 SGHDT, CDR2 YYEEEE. The CDR3 DNA sequence: TGTGCCAGCAGCTTGGGAGGAGGGTTTAACACTGAAGCTTTCTTT. Its translation is CASSLGGGFNTEAFF.

This rearrangement joins TRBV27 to TRBJ2-7; 8 nucleotides agree with TRBD1. J lost 3 bases, V lost 8 bases, and 9 bases had no gene match. The germline gives CDR1 MNHEY, CDR2 SMNVEV (reference sequence). This CDR3 spans 14 amino acids. The CDR3 sequence is CASGDRPTLYEQYF. The CDR3 DNA reads as TGTGCCAGCGGGGACAGGCCGACCCTCTACGAGCAGTACTTC.

The chain is built from TRBV11-2 and TRBJ2-7; TRBD2 agrees at 11 bases. Germline V gene data show CDR1 as SGHAT and CDR2 as FQNNGV. The trim removed 4 bases at V and 1 base at J, leaving 3 bases unmatched. CDR3 size: 15 residues. The CDR3 is CASSSTSGVSYEQYF. The CDR3 coding sequence is TGTGCCAGCAGCTCGACTAGCGGGGTTTCCTACGAGCAGTACTTC.

Worth noting for this clone: Different DNA sequences within this sample yield the same CDR3. The chain uses TRBV11-2 and TRBJ2-7, with D unclear. The CDR3 length is 11 residues. Germline values: CDR1 SGHAT, CDR2 FQNNGV. V was cut by 5 bases and J by 5 bases, with 7 bases left in between. The CDR3: CASSLGHEQYF. CDR3 DNA: TGTGCCAGCAGCCTAGGGCACGAGCAGTACTTC.

The chain carries TRBV27 and TRBJ2-3; D is ambiguous. CDR1 is MNHEY, CDR2 SMNVEV, per germline (reference sequence). The CDR3 spans 16 residues. V dropped 5 bases and J dropped 1 base, with 16 bases sitting between them. For the CDR3, the DNA is TGTGCCAGCAGTGCAATCCGGGTGGAAGGCACAGATACGCAGTATTTT. It yields the protein CASSAIRVEGTDTQYF.

This rearrangement joins TRBV28 to TRBJ1-5; TRBD1 matches at 7 bases. The ends lost 2 bases at V and 6 bases at J; junction bases unmatched: 7. Germline CDR1 and CDR2: MDHEN and SYDVKM. There are 15 residues in the CDR3. Here the CDR3 reads CASSLPPEGAQPQHF. In DNA form, the CDR3 reads TGTGCCAGCAGTTTACCTCCTGAGGGGGCTCAGCCCCAGCATTTT.

This clone has just one count. V usage is TRBV7-9 and J usage is TRBJ2-7; D is ambiguous. CDR1 is SEHNR, CDR2 FQNEAQ, per germline (reference sequence). V shed 2 bases and J shed 2 bases, with 7 bases lying between them. CDR3 size: 13 residues. CDR3 sequence: CASSLKGTYEQYF. The CDR3 region has the DNA TGTGCCAGCAGCTTAAAGGGAACCTACGAGCAGTACTTC.

This clone was detected only once. V gene TRBV6-5 combines with J gene TRBJ2-7; the D gene could be TRBD1 or TRBD2 (5 bases each). Germline values: CDR1 MNHEY, CDR2 SVGAGI. The CDR3 is 16 residues long. The V end was cut by 0 bases, the J end by 2 bases, with 14 bases between. CDR3 protein: CASSYSKGTLTYEQYF. The CDR3 DNA reads TGTGCCAGCAGTTACTCGAAAGGGACCCTCACCTACGAGCAGTACTTC.

Only one count was recorded for this clone. The rearrangement links TRBV11-2 to TRBJ1-2, with D perhaps matching TRBD1 (5 bases). Per the germline V gene, CDR1 is SGHAT and CDR2 is FQNNGV. CDR3 length equals 15 residues. Trimming took off 5 bases at V and 5 bases at J, with 18 bases between the two ends. The CDR3 DNA is TGTGCCAGCAGCCCCACACCCGGGGCCGTTTATGGCTACACCTTC. It encodes CASSPTPGAVYGYTF.

The chain has TRBV7-6 and TRBJ2-7, with D maybe TRBD1 (5 bases). Germline assignment: CDR1 SGHVS and CDR2 FNYEAQ. Trimming cost V 1 base and J 5 bases, with 12 bases left between them. This CDR3 has 14 amino acids. The CDR3 region is CASSLGAGKNEQYF. The DNA of the CDR3 is TGTGCCAGCAGCTTAGGGGCAGGGAAGAACGAGCAGTACTTC.

This rearrangement joins TRBV7-9 to TRBJ2-7, with D tentatively TRBD1 (6 bases). This CDR3 has 14 residues. CDR1 is SEHNR, CDR2 FQNEAQ, per germline (reference sequence). V dropped 5 bases and J dropped 3 bases, with 14 bases sitting between them. CDR3 sequence reads: CASSRAGDNYEQYF. In DNA form, the CDR3 reads TGTGCCAGCAGCCGGGCAGGGGATAACTACGAGCAGTACTTC.

The V and J genes are TRBV5-4 and TRBJ1-4, with a possible D match to TRBD1 (5 bases). The germline V gene has CDR1 SGHNT and CDR2 YYREEE (reference sequence). V shed 9 bases and J shed 8 bases, with 14 bases lying between them. The CDR3 extends over 12 amino acids. The CDR3 here is CAMRTGGEKLFF. Here the CDR3 DNA reads TGTGCCATGAGGACGGGGGGAGAAAAACTGTTTTTT. Complete variable domain (other parts from reference TRBV5-4 and TRBJ1-4): ETGVTQSPTHLIKTRGQQVTLRCSSQSGHNTVSWYQQALGQGPQFIFQYYREEENGRGNFPPRFSGLQFPNYSSELNVNALELDDSALYLCAMRTGGEKLFFGSGTQLSVL.

The gene calls are TRBV7-9 and TRBJ2-5, with TRBD1 as a possible D gene (7 bases). Germline CDR1 SEHNR, CDR2 FQNEAQ (reference sequence). Trimming took 4 bases from V and 3 from J, leaving 21 bases between them. The CDR3 loop spans 17 amino acids. The CDR3 region is CASSSRFQGGSKETQYF. The CDR3, as DNA: TGTGCCAGCAGCTCACGATTCCAGGGGGGCTCGAAAGAGACCCAGTACTTC.

This clone appeared a single time. The sample has other DNA sequences that encode this CDR3 too. The chain joins TRBV6-1 to TRBJ2-7; 7 bases map to TRBD2. This CDR3 comprises 14 residues. V shed 1 base and J 3 bases; nucleotides not matched to a gene: 3. Germline values: CDR1 MNHNS, CDR2 SASEGT. The CDR3 bases are TGTGCCAGCAGTGAAGGCGGCGGGGGCTACGAGCAGTACTTC. Translation gives CASSEGGGGYEQYF.

CDR3 nucleotide sequence: TGTGCCAGCTTGGACATTGACACAGATACGCAGTATTTT. Protein product: CASLDIDTDTQYF. The V call is TRBV6-1, the J call TRBJ2-3; TRBD1 might be the D (5 bases). Germline V gene lookup returns CDR1 MNHNS and CDR2 SASEGT. The V gene lost 8 bases and the J gene lost 2 bases, with 11 bases spanning the gap. This CDR3 is 13 amino acids long.

V is TRBV18 and J is TRBJ2-1, with a possible D match to TRBD1 (7 bases). In germline, CDR1 is KGHSH, CDR2 LQKENI. With 0 bases removed from V and 4 bases from J, the gap between germline ends came to 22 bases. The CDR3 has 19 residues. The CDR3 region is CASSPPISGQAGGYNEQFF. The CDR3 bases are TGTGCCAGCTCACCACCGATCAGTGGACAGGCCGGGGGATACAATGAGCAGTTCTTC. The whole variable domain, remainder taken from reference TRBV18 and TRBJ2-1, is NAGVMQNPRHLVRRRGQEARLRCSPMKGHSHVYWYRQLPEEGLKFMVYLQKENIIDESGMPKERFSAEFPKEGPSILRIQQVVRGDSAAYFCASSPPISGQAGGYNEQFFGPGTRLTVL.

The chain combines TRBV27 with TRBJ2-3, with 11 nucleotides matching TRBD2. J lost 4 bases, V lost 2 bases, and 2 bases had no gene match. The CDR3 extends over 15 amino acids. Germline CDR1 and CDR2: MNHEY and SMNVEV (reference sequence). CDR3 protein: CASSLKTSGADTQYF. The CDR3 region has the DNA TGTGCCAGCAGTTTAAAGACTAGCGGGGCAGATACGCAGTATTTT.

The gene calls are TRBV13 and TRBJ2-1; 9 bases agree with TRBD2. CDR3 length: 15 amino acids. Losses at the gene ends were 3 bases for V and 2 bases for J; bases not matched to a gene: 2. CDR1 and CDR2 (germline): PRHDT, FYEKMQ (reference sequence). This CDR3 is CASSFPSGTYNEQFF. The CDR3 bases are TGTGCCAGCAGCTTCCCTAGCGGGACCTACAATGAGCAGTTCTTC.

Regarding this clone: Other DNA sequences in the sample encode the same CDR3. V usage is TRBV30 and J usage is TRBJ1-4; no reliable D call. With 0 bases removed from V and 7 bases from J, the gap between germline ends came to 6 bases. Per the germline V gene, CDR1 is GTSNPN and CDR2 is SVGIG (reference sequence). The CDR3 is 12 residues long. The CDR3 DNA sequence: TGTGCCTGGAGTGTACACGGTGAAAAACTGTTTTTT. The encoded protein is CAWSVHGEKLFF.

Turning to this clone: In the same sample, other DNA sequences code for this CDR3. The V gene is TRBV6-5, the J gene TRBJ1-3, with D tentatively TRBD1 (5 bases). The CDR3 has 14 residues. Germline V CDR1 and CDR2: MNHEY, SVGAGI. Trimming removed 4 bases at V and 0 bases at J, with 7 bases between. CDR3 DNA sequence: TGTGCCAGCAGTTTCGACAGCTCTGGAAACACCATATATTTT. It is translated as CASSFDSSGNTIYF.

The chain has TRBV5-1 and TRBJ2-1, with 11 bases that match TRBD2. CDR1 and CDR2 (germline): SGHRS, YFSETQ. Germline trimming cut 0 bases from V and 0 bases from J; bases unmatched to any gene: 2. The CDR3 loop spans 17 amino acids. This CDR3 is CASSLALAGGSYNEQFF. CDR3 bases: TGCGCCAGCAGCTTGGCCCTAGCGGGAGGCTCCTACAATGAGCAGTTCTTC.

The chain employs TRBV18 and TRBJ1-1; D is ambiguous. Trimming took 3 bases from V and 6 from J, leaving 17 bases between them. Germline-derived CDR1 and CDR2 are KGHSH and LQKENI. The CDR3 covers 15 residues. CDR3 region: CASSPLGARDSEAFF. The CDR3 coding sequence is TGTGCCAGCTCACCCCTTGGTGCCCGAGATTCTGAAGCTTTCTTT.

With respect to this clone: Other DNA sequences in the sample encode the same CDR3. The chain joins TRBV4-1 to TRBJ2-7; a possible D gene is TRBD2 (5 bases). The V gene lost 0 bases and the J gene lost 3 bases, with 12 bases spanning the gap. The germline CDR1 and CDR2 sequences are MGHRA and YSYEKL. The CDR3 is 15 amino acids. The CDR3 is CASSQDPGLLYEQYF. The CDR3 DNA is TGCGCCAGCAGCCAAGATCCCGGACTCCTCTACGAGCAGTACTTC.

J is TRBJ2-7 and V is TRBV9, with D perhaps matching TRBD2 (6 bases). The V end was cut by 1 base, the J end by 2 bases, with 10 bases between. The germline gives CDR1 SGDLS, CDR2 YYNGEE. This CDR3 spans 14 amino acids. CDR3 amino acids: CASSVTAGPYEQYF. The CDR3 region has the DNA TGTGCCAGCAGCGTAACGGCGGGGCCCTACGAGCAGTACTTC.

This chain uses TRBV27 with TRBJ2-7; D is undetermined. V shed 1 base and J shed 0 bases, with 13 bases lying between them. Germline V gives CDR1 MNHEY, CDR2 SMNVEV (reference sequence). The length of the CDR3 is 16 residues. CDR3 nucleotides: TGTGCCAGCAGTTTATTAGGGCAGACGATCTCCTACGAGCAGTACTTC. Translation gives CASSLLGQTISYEQYF.